This T cell receptor beta chain was recovered during a study of OX40 agonist ivuxolimab in advanced cancers. Across the whole study: The treatment was a fully human IgG2 OX40 agonist, ivuxolimab. Hepatocellular carcinoma, melanoma, renal cell or head and neck cancer occurred in dose-escalation patients. Broader study findings: Among T cells, CD8+ cells averaged more expanded clones than CD4+ cells.

Concerning this clone itself: The antigen is unknown.

The CDR3 covers 14 residues. Trimming cost V 5 bases and J 1 base, with 11 bases left between them. Germline V gene lookup returns CDR1 SGHAT and CDR2 FQDESV (reference sequence). Sequenced by immunoSEQ multiplex PCR; TCRdb stores in-frame clones only, minus some. There are roughly 100,000 clones in the sample; less than 90% occur only once, and 5.5% lies in the top ten. Sequenced material: CD4+ or CD8+ T cells sorted from blood, taken in a trial of the OX40 agonist ivuxolimab. This chain links TRBV11-1 with TRBJ1-1, with D hard to call. This sequence was found in an adult with an advanced solid tumor such as melanoma, head and neck, liver or kidney cancer. The CDR3 loop is CASSPDWENTEAFF. In nucleotides, the CDR3 is TGTGCCAGCAGCCCAGATTGGGAGAACACTGAAGCTTTCTTT.